This paragraph reports one T cell receptor beta chain. CDR1 is SGDLS, CDR2 YYNGEE, per germline. The CDR3 length is 14 residues. Trimming removed 0 bases at V and 1 base at J, with 7 bases between. The data derive from a study of blood T cell repertoires in COVID-19. Study overall: Spain, Italy and the United States supplied samples that represented acute and convalescent COVID-19.

TCRdb's table, derived via immunoSEQ multiplex PCR, lists solely in-frame clones and lacks some. The sample holds roughly 14,000 clones; more than 75% are singletons and the top ten take approximately 15%. The receptor comes from a human donor in a cohort sampled during active COVID-19. The sequenced material came from peripheral blood. This chain links TRBV9 with TRBJ1-1; D not certain. The CDR3: CASSVGGPNTEAFF. The CDR3 region has the DNA TGTGCCAGCAGCGTAGGAGGGCCGAACACTGAAGCTTTCTTT.